The clone carrying this T cell receptor beta chain occurred once. This sample was included in a study of cytomegalovirus exposure and HLA in healthy donors. A multiplex PCR was run with 60 Vbeta primers and 13 Jbeta primers. TCRdb's table, derived via immunoSEQ multiplex PCR, lists solely in-frame clones and lacks some. The profile shows around 130,000 clones, approximately 82% of them singletons. This sequence originates from a woman aged 18 to 35 in good health and CMV-seropositive. Sequences were obtained from PBMCs.

CDR3 loop: CASSFTSGATDTQYF. The DNA for the CDR3 is TGTGCCAGCAGCTTTACTAGCGGGGCCACAGATACGCAGTATTTT. V usage is TRBV11-2 and J usage is TRBJ2-3; 10 nucleotides agree with TRBD2. The CDR3 spans 15 residues. In germline, CDR1 is SGHAT, CDR2 FQNNGV. V dropped 3 bases and J dropped 2; count of bases not matched to a gene: 2.